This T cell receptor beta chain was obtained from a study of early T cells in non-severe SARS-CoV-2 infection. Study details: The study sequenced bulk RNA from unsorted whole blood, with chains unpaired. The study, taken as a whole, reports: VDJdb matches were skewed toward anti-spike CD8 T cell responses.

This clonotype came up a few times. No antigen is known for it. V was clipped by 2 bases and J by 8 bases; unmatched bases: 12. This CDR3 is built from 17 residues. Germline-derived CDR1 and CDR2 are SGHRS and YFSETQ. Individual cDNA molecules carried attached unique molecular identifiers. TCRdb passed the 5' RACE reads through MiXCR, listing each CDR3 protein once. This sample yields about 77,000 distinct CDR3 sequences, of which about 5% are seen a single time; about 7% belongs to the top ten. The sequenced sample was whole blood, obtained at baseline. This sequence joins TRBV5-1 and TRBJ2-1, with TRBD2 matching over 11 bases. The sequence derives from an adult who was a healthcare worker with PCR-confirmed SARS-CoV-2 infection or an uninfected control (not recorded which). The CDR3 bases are TGCGCCAGCAGCTTCCAATCTGTGCTAGCGGGAGGTTATGAGCAGTTCTTC. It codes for CASSFQSVLAGGYEQFF.